Listed below are T cell receptor beta chains from one sample, sequenced in a study of T cell responses to AZD1222 COVID-19 vaccine. Repertoires were generated with immunoSEQ multiplex PCR, while TCRdb's copy carries only in-frame clones and drops some. The profile shows more than 75,000 clones, roughly 90% of them singletons. This material consisted of peripheral blood, taken on day 0 of AZD1222 vaccination. The receptors shown here come from an adult in good health. Each CDR3 is given with its conserved first and last residue. D genes are given only for firm matches. The size entry is marked missing in some rows and otherwise reads once, few, many or a size class.

TRBD1,.,TRBV2,TRBJ1-4,CASSSGTANEKLFF,TGTGCCAGCAGTTCCGGGACAGCTAATGAAAAACTGTTTTTT
.,.,TRBV7-2,TRBJ2-7,CASSLANGREQYF,TGTGCCAGCAGCTTAGCGAACGGTAGGGAGCAGTACTTC
TRBD1,.,TRBV6-5,TRBJ2-7,CASSTRQGVYEQYF,TGTGCCAGCAGTACCCGACAGGGAGTCTACGAGCAGTACTTC
TRBD1,.,TRBV11-2,TRBJ2-7,CASSSDRVGEQYF,TGTGCCAGCAGCTCGGACAGGGTAGGCGAGCAGTACTTC
TRBD1,.,TRBV6-5,TRBJ1-4,CASSYRQGRGIEKLFF,TGTGCCAGCAGTTACCGACAGGGGAGAGGAATTGAAAAACTGTTTTTT
TRBD1,.,TRBV24-1,TRBJ2-2,CATSALTGGLSNTGELFF,TGTGCCACCAGTGCCCTAACAGGGGGCCTATCGAACACCGGGGAGCTGTTTTTT
.,.,TRBV18,TRBJ1-1,CASSFGQGDTEAFF,TGTGCCAGCTCATTCGGGCAGGGTGACACTGAAGCTTTCTTT
.,.,TRBV6-5,TRBJ2-7,CASSPNSYEQYF,TGTGCCAGCAGCCCGAACTCCTACGAGCAGTACTTC
.,once,TRBV5-1,TRBJ1-5,CASSLGQGQNQPQHF,TGCGCCAGCAGCTTGGGGCAGGGGCAGAATCAGCCCCAGCATTTT
TRBD2,.,TRBV10-2,TRBJ2-2,CASSEESGANTGELFF,TGCGCCAGCAGTGAGGAGAGCGGGGCAAACACCGGGGAGCTGTTTTTT
TRBD1,.,TRBV29-1,TRBJ2-2,CSVGQGTGELFF,TGCAGCGTGGGACAGGGTACCGGGGAGCTGTTTTTT
TRBD1,.,TRBV23-1,TRBJ2-2,CASSLRGQGNTGELFF,TGCGCCAGCAGTCTCCGGGGACAGGGGAACACCGGGGAGCTGTTTTTT
.,.,TRBV27,TRBJ1-3,CASRDGSGNTIYF,TGTGCCAGCAGGGACGGCTCTGGAAACACCATATATTTT
.,.,TRBV6-5,TRBJ2-2,CASIRGSNTGELFF,TGTGCCAGCATCAGGGGCTCGAACACCGGGGAGCTGTTTTTT
.,.,TRBV7-2,TRBJ2-7,CASRAPGPPWYEQYF,TGTGCCAGCAGAGCCCCGGGACCGCCGTGGTACGAGCAGTACTTC
TRBD2,.,TRBV7-3,TRBJ2-1,CASSSTSGRPNEQFF,TGTGCCAGCAGCTCGACTAGCGGGAGGCCGAATGAGCAGTTCTTC
TRBD1,.,TRBV19,TRBJ2-7,CARTGQFDEQYF,TGTGCCAGAACGGGACAGTTCGACGAGCAGTACTTC
TRBD1,.,TRBV19,TRBJ2-5,CASRTGQAQETQYF,TGTGCCAGTAGGACCGGACAGGCCCAAGAGACCCAGTACTTC
.,.,TRBV10-3,TRBJ2-2,CAIRSDANTGELFF,TGTGCCATCCGTAGCGATGCGAACACCGGGGAGCTGTTTTTT
.,.,TRBV3-1/TRBV3-2,TRBJ2-5,CASSQVETQYF,TGTGCCAGCAGCCAAGTGGAGACCCAGTACTTC
.,.,TRBV4-2,TRBJ1-5,CASSREWESNQPQHF,TGTGCCAGCAGCCGGGAGTGGGAGAGCAATCAGCCCCAGCATTTT
TRBD1,.,TRBV9,TRBJ2-1,CASSVEGQGAQYNEQFF,TGTGCCAGCAGCGTAGAGGGACAGGGGGCGCAGTACAATGAGCAGTTCTTC
.,.,TRBV2,TRBJ2-3,CASSGGPDTQYF,TGTGCCAGCAGTGGAGGTCCAGATACGCAGTATTTT
.,.,TRBV6-6,TRBJ2-1,CASSWGEYNEQFF,TGTGCCAGCAGTTGGGGGGAGTACAATGAGCAGTTCTTC
.,.,TRBV7-2,TRBJ2-7,CASSLSAGENEQYF,TGTGCCAGCAGCTTATCGGCAGGGGAGAACGAGCAGTACTTC
.,few,TRBV7-8,TRBJ1-5,CASSLVVTVGVGNQPQHF,TGTGCCAGCAGCTTAGTTGTGACAGTCGGGGTGGGCAATCAGCCCCAGCATTTT